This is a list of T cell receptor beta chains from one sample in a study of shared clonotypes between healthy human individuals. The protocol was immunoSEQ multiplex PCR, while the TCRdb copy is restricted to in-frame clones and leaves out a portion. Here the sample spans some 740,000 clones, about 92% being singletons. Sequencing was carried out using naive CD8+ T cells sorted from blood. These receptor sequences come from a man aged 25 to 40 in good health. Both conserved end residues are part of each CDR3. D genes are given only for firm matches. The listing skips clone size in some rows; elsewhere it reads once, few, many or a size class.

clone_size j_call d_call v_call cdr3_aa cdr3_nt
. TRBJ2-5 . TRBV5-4 CASSLQGPGWTQYF TGTGCCAGCAGCTTACAGGGTCCGGGGTGGACCCAGTACTTC
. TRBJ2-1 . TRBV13 CASSGQGGGEQFF TGTGCCAGCAGCGGCCAGGGGGGCGGTGAGCAGTTCTTC
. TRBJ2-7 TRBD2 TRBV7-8 CASGLIAGLSYEQYF TGTGCCAGCGGACTGATAGCGGGACTTTCCTACGAGCAGTACTTC
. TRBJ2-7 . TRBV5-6 CASSSQGHEQYF TGTGCCAGCAGCTCCCAGGGCCACGAGCAGTACTTC
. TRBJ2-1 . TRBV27 CASSLYTPYNEQFF TGTGCCAGCAGTTTATACACCCCCTACAATGAGCAGTTCTTC
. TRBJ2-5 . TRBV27 CASSLAGHQETQYF TGTGCCAGCAGTTTAGCGGGCCACCAAGAGACCCAGTACTTC
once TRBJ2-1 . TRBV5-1 CASSPGLGGTKRSYNEQFF TGCGCCAGCAGCCCGGGTTTGGGCGGGACGAAAAGATCCTACAATGAGCAGTTCTTC
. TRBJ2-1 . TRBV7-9 CASSLAGLNYNEQFF TGTGCCAGCAGCTTAGCGGGACTTAACTACAATGAGCAGTTCTTC
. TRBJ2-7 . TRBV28 CASSFTRSPSYEQYF TGTGCCAGCAGTTTCACTCGTTCACCCTCCTACGAGCAGTACTTC
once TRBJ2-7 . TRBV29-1 CSVVGTEGGEQYF TGCAGCGTTGTTGGGACGGAAGGGGGTGAGCAGTACTTC
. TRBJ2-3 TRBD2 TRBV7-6 CASSLGLAGGITDTQYF TGTGCCAGCAGCCTCGGACTAGCGGGAGGGATCACAGATACGCAGTATTTT
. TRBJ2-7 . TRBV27 CATQGTSYEQYF TGTGCCACCCAGGGAACATCCTACGAGCAGTACTTC
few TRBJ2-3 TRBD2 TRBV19 CASRVGTSATDTQYF TGTGCCAGCAGGGTGGGGACTAGCGCCACAGATACGCAGTATTTT